The next 15 T cell receptor beta chains were all read from a single sample in a study of breast tumors, draining lymph nodes, adjacent tissues listed by TCRdb under 2016. The library relied on multiplex PCR. Sequencing used an Illumina HiSeq 2000. TCRdb reran the public reads through fastp at Q25 and MiXCR, keeping productive beta chains. Records with the same CDR3 protein are collapsed into one entry carrying the most frequent genes and DNA. Across this sample there are approximately 7,100 distinct CDR3 sequences, with over 60% seen only once. The ten biggest clones cover around 40% of the sample. Material: tumor-adjacent breast tissue. The receptors were gathered from a female donor with breast cancer. Some clones in this sample may be carry-over from other donors' samples.

Details on this clonotype: One end of the junction does not line up with germline, which may come from a read error. The rearrangement links TRBV7-9 to TRBJ2-5; 8 positions match TRBD2. The CDR3 is 15 amino acids. Germline assignment: CDR1 SEHNR and CDR2 FQNEAQ (reference sequence). CDR3 sequence: CASSQFGGAEETQYF. DNA of the CDR3: TGCGCCAGCAGCCAATTCGGGGGGGCCGAGGAGACCCAGTACTTC.

The rearrangement uses TRBV5-1 and TRBJ2-2; 7 nucleotides match TRBD1. V shed 3 bases, J shed 1 base, and the junction held 3 bases outside the gene matches. The V gene's germline CDR1 is SGHRS and CDR2 YFSETQ. The CDR3 has 15 residues. The CDR3 protein is CASSSGTVNTGELFF. The CDR3 DNA follows: TGCGCCAGCAGCTCCGGGACAGTGAACACCGGGGAGCTGTTTTTT. The full variable domain, completed using reference TRBV5-1 and TRBJ2-2, is KAGVTQTPRYLIKTRGQQVTLSCSPISGHRSVSWYQQTPGQGLQFLFEYFSETQRNKGNFPGRFSGRQFSNSRSEMNVSTLELGDSALYLCASSSGTVNTGELFFGEGSRLTVL.

The J gene is TRBJ2-7, the V gene TRBV6-5; the D gene is possibly TRBD2 (6 bases). Trimming left V 0 bases short and J 3 bases short, with 18 bases between. This CDR3 is built from 17 residues. Germline values: CDR1 MNHEY, CDR2 SVGAGI. The CDR3 protein is CASSYSKLLASHYEQYF. The CDR3 nucleotides are TGTGCCAGCAGTTACTCGAAACTGCTAGCGTCTCACTACGAGCAGTACTTC.

The V call is TRBV14, the J call TRBJ2-7; D may be TRBD1 (6 bases). The germline CDR1 and CDR2 sequences are SGHDN and FVKESK. CDR3 length: 12 residues. The V and J ends lost 5 bases and 7 bases respectively, with 12 bases between them. CDR3 coding DNA: TGTGCCAGCAGCATGGACAGAAGAGAGCAGTACTTC. This translates into CASSMDRREQYF.

This chain connects TRBV7-9 to TRBJ1-6; D is uncertain. Trimming pared 3 bases from V and 7 bases from J, leaving 4 bases between. There are 12 residues in the CDR3. In germline, CDR1 is SEHNR, CDR2 FQNEAQ (reference sequence). The CDR3 nucleotides are TGTGCCAGCAGCTTGGAAAATTCACCCCTCCACTTT. It translates to CASSLENSPLHF.

The chain employs TRBV15 and TRBJ1-6; the D is unclear. The CDR3 sequence is 13 residues long. V was cut by 1 base and J by 10 bases, with 8 bases left in between. Germline CDR1 is LNHNV and CDR2 is YYDKDF (reference sequence). CDR3 protein: CATSRGGSSPLHF. The CDR3 DNA is TGTGCCACCAGCAGAGGCGGGAGCTCACCCCTCCACTTT.

This chain links TRBV4-2 with TRBJ1-2; 9 bases map to TRBD1. Germline V CDR1 and CDR2: LGHNA, YNFKEQ. The CDR3 has 13 residues. V shed 4 bases and J 5 bases; nucleotides not matched to a gene: 2. The CDR3 DNA reads TGTGCCAGCAGCCCGGGACAGGGATATGGCTACACCTTC. It specifies CASSPGQGYGYTF.

The chain combines TRBV4-1 with TRBJ1-6, with D perhaps matching TRBD1 (5 bases). Germline V gene data show CDR1 as MGHRA and CDR2 as YSYEKL. This CDR3 has 15 residues. Trimming cost V 0 bases and J 8 bases, with 11 bases left between them. CDR3 coding DNA: TGCGCCAGCAGCCAAGAAGTTACAGGTGATTCACCCCTCCACTTT. It codes for CASSQEVTGDSPLHF.

The CDR3: CASSVGQGARGELFF. CDR3 nucleotides: TGTGCCAGCAGTGTCGGACAGGGGGCGCGCGGGGAGCTGTTTTTT. This sequence joins TRBV6-1 and TRBJ2-2; 11 bases fit TRBD1. J lost 7 bases, V lost 4 bases, and 5 bases had no gene match. CDR1 is MNHNS, CDR2 SASEGT, per germline. The CDR3 runs 15 residues.

Relative to its sample, this clonotype is medium-sized. The chain links TRBV6-5 to TRBJ1-3, with D perhaps TRBD1 (6 bases). The CDR3 totals 17 residues. The germline gives CDR1 MNHEY, CDR2 SVGAGI. Trimming removed 4 bases from V and 1 base from J, with 17 bases in between. The CDR3 DNA reads TGTGCCAGCAGTTCCGGCAGTGGCAGGGGATCTGGAAACACCATATATTTT. As protein: CASSSGSGRGSGNTIYF.

This clonotype occurred once. The chain recombines TRBV12-3 or TRBV12-4 with TRBJ1-2, with D unresolved. The CDR3 runs to 16 residues. Trimming took 1 base from V and 1 from J, leaving 13 bases between them. The CDR3 here is CASSLVRAERNYGYTF. The CDR3 coding sequence is TGTGCCAGCAGTTTAGTACGAGCCGAGCGTAACTATGGCTACACCTTC.

The J gene is TRBJ1-2, the V gene TRBV3-1, with D possibly TRBD1 on 5 matching bases. The V gene lost 2 bases and the J gene lost 4 bases, with 8 bases spanning the gap. Germline values: CDR1 LGHDT, CDR2 YNNKEL (reference sequence). This CDR3 comprises 13 residues. The CDR3, as DNA: TGTGCCAGCAGCCAAAACGGGGGCTATGGCTACACCTTC. Translation: CASSQNGGYGYTF.

The CDR3 spells CASSETGSVLTYGYTF. CDR3 bases: TGTGCCAGCAGCGAGACAGGGTCGGTCTTAACCTATGGCTACACCTTC. This chain links TRBV9 with TRBJ1-2, with 7 positions matching TRBD1. CDR1 and CDR2 from the germline V gene are SGDLS and YYNGEE. The length of the CDR3 is 16 residues. V trimming: 3 bases; J trimming: 4 bases; junction bases outside the gene matches: 12.

V is TRBV24-1 and J is TRBJ2-5, with a tentative D call TRBD1 (6 bases). V lost 5 bases and J 2 bases, leaving 8 bases between the germline ends. Germline CDR1 reads KGHDR; CDR2 reads SFDVKD. The CDR3 contains 13 residues. As DNA, the CDR3 is TGTGCCACCAGTGCCCAGGGGCAAGAGACCCAGTACTTC. It yields the protein CATSAQGQETQYF.

This clonotype was recorded once. The V call is TRBV11-3, the J call TRBJ2-7; the match to TRBD1 covers 9 bases. From germline, CDR1 is SGHNT and CDR2 YENEEA. The length of the CDR3 is 13 residues. The J segment lost 6 bases and the V segment lost 7 bases, leaving 7 bases of the junction unmatched. Here the CDR3 reads CASTGQGGGEQYF. The CDR3, as DNA: TGTGCCAGCACGGGACAGGGAGGAGGCGAGCAGTACTTC. Using reference TRBV11-3 and TRBJ2-7 for the parts outside the CDR3, the full variable domain is EAGVVQSPRYKIIEKKQPVAFWCNPISGHNTLYWYLQNLGQGPELLIRYENEEAVDDSQLPKDRFSAERLKGVDSTLKIQPAELGDSAVYLCASTGQGGGEQYFGPGTRLTVT.